This TCR beta chain was identified during a study of Ad26.COV2.S vaccination and SARS-CoV-2 variants. General study findings and limits: Recipients of either vaccine or placebo displayed similar breadth of non-spike TCRs. There was a possibility that the TCR breadth and depth analyses underestimated total T cell responses. Relative to placebo recipients, vaccine recipients exhibited elevated spike-specific TCR breadth.

J lost 2 bases, V lost 4 bases, and 2 bases had no gene match. CDR1 and CDR2 (germline): SGHRS, YFSETQ. The CDR3 has 13 residues. Treatment noted: about 20 received Ad26.COV2.S at low or high dose, single or two shots; five or six received placebo; per-sample allocation not given. Samples came from day 63 after the first vaccine or placebo injection. An Ad26 vector expressing Wuhan-strain SARS-CoV-2 spike constituted the vaccine. Of note for this clone: As yet, its antigen is unknown. The sample has other DNA sequences that encode this CDR3 too.

Sequenced by immunoSEQ multiplex PCR; TCRdb stores in-frame clones only, minus some. The sample has 360,000 or so clones; roughly 91% are singletons. The sequence derives from a person between 18 and 59 years old who received the Ad26.COV2.S COVID-19 vaccine or a placebo. The sequences come from peripheral blood, collected in a trial of Ad26.COV2.S vaccine versus placebo. The rearrangement joins TRBV5-1 to TRBJ1-2, with 7 bases lining up with TRBD1. Written as DNA, the CDR3 is TGCGCCAGCAGCCTACAGGGGAACTATGGCTACACCTTC. This gives the protein CASSLQGNYGYTF.